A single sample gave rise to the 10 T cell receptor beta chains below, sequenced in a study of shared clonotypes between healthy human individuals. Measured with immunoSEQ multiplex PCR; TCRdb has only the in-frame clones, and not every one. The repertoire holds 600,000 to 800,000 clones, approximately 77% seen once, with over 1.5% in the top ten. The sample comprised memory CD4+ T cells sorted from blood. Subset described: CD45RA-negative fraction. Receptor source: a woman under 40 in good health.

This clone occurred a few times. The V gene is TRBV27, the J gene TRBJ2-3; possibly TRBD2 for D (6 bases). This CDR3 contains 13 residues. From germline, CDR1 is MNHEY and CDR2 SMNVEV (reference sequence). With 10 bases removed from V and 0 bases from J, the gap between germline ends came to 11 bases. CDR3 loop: CAIRDWSTDTQYF. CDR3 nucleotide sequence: TGTGCCATCCGGGACTGGAGCACAGATACGCAGTATTTT.

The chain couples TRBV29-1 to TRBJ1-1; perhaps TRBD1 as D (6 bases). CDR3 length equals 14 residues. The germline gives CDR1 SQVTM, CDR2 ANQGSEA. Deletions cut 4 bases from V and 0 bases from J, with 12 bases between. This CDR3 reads CSVARGTMNTEAFF. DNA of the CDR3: TGCAGCGTTGCAAGGGGGACCATGAACACTGAAGCTTTCTTT.

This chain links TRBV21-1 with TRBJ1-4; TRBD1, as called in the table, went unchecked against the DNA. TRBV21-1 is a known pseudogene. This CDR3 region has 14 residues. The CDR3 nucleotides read TGTGCCAGCAGGGCGGAGGACAGGAATGAAAAACTGTTTTTT. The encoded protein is CASRAEDRNEKLFF.

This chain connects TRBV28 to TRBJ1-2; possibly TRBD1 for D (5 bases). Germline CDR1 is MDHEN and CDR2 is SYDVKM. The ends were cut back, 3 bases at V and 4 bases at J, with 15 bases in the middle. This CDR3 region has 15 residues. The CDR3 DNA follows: TGTGCCAGCAGTTTGGCCCAATCTGGGGGCTATGGCTACACCTTC. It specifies CASSLAQSGGYGYTF.

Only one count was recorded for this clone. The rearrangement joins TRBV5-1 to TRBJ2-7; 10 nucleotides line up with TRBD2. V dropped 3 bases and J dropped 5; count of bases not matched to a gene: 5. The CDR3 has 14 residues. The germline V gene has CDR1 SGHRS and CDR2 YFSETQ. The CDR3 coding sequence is TGCGCCAGCAGCTCAGCGGGAGGGTACGACGAGCAGTACTTC. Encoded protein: CASSSAGGYDEQYF.

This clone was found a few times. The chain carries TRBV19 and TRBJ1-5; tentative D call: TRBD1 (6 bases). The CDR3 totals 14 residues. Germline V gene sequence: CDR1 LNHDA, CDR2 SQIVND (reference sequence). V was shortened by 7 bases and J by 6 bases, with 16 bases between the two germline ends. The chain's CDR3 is CASTPTGMGQPQHF. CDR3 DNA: TGTGCCAGTACTCCCACAGGGATGGGTCAGCCCCAGCATTTT.

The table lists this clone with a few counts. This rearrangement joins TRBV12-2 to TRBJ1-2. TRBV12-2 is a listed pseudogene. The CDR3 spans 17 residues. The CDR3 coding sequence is TGTGCAAGTCGCTTAGCCGGGGTAGCTTTGTATTGCTATGGCTACACCTTC. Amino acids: CASRLAGVALYCYGYTF.

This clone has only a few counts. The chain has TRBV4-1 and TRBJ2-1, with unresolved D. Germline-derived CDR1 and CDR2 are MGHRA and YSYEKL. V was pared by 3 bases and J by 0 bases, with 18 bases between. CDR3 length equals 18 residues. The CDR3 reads CASSQAISSVGSYNEQFF. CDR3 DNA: TGCGCCAGCAGCCAGGCCATCTCCTCGGTTGGCTCCTACAATGAGCAGTTCTTC.

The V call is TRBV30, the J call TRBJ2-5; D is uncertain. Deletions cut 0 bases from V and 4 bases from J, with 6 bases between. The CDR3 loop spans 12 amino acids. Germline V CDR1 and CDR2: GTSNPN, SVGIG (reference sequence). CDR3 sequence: CAWSVRGETQYF. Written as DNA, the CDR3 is TGTGCCTGGAGTGTTCGCGGAGAGACCCAGTACTTC.

The CDR3 nucleotides read TGTGCCTGGAGACGGGCCGGCTCTGGAAACACCATATATTTT. Residues: CAWRRAGSGNTIYF. The chain joins TRBV30 to TRBJ1-3, with D unresolved. Germline CDR1 GTSNPN, CDR2 SVGIG (reference sequence). The CDR3 spans 14 residues. The ends were cut back, 3 bases at V and 0 bases at J, with 9 bases in the middle.